This T cell receptor (beta chain) was obtained from a study of prognosis after radiotherapy for stage I lung cancer. Study background: Enrollment began in April 2018 and ended in 2019; the enrolled patients had stage I non-small cell lung cancer. With a biologically effective dose of at least 100 Gy, radiotherapy took the form of SBRT split into 3 to 5 fractions.

Template was genomic DNA; TCR beta CDR3 amplified in two multiplex PCR rounds. Individual primers that were specific to each TRBV and TRBJ gene served in first-round PCR. MiXCR, applied by TCRdb to the multiplex PCR reads, yields one record per CDR3 protein. The table records 22,000 or so distinct CDR3 sequences, around 40% of them present only once. Overall study findings and caveats: Usage of TRBV and TRBJ genes reportedly differed between metastatic and non-metastatic patients.

The table lists this clonotype with many counts. Its antigen remains unidentified. The sample was PBMCs, taken before or after stereotactic body radiation therapy (not recorded which). This clonotype was sampled from a donor over 45 with non-small cell lung cancer.

The DNA of the CDR3 is TGTGCCATCAGTGAGCGGGGAAGCACAGATACGCAGTATTTT. Residues: CAISERGSTDTQYF. The chain couples TRBV10-3 to TRBJ2-3; perhaps TRBD2 as D (5 bases). The germline V and J ends were trimmed by 2 bases and 0 bases, with 6 bases remaining between them. Germline lookup yields CDR1 ENHRY and CDR2 SYGVKD. CDR3 length equals 14 residues.